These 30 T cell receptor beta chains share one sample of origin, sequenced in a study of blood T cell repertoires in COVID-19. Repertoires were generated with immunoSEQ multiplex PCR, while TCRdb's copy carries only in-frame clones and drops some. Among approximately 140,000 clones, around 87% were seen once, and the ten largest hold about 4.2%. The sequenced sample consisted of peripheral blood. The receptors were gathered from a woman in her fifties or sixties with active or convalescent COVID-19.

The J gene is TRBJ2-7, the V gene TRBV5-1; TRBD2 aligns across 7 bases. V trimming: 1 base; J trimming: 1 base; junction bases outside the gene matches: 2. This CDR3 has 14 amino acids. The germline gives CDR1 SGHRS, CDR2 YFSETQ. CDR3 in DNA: TGCGCCAGCAGCTTGCGGGGGGAGTCCTACGAGCAGTACTTC. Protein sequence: CASSLRGESYEQYF. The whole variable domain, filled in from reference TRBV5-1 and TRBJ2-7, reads KAGVTQTPRYLIKTRGQQVTLSCSPISGHRSVSWYQQTPGQGLQFLFEYFSETQRNKGNFPGRFSGRQFSNSRSEMNVSTLELGDSALYLCASSLRGESYEQYFGPGTRLTVT.

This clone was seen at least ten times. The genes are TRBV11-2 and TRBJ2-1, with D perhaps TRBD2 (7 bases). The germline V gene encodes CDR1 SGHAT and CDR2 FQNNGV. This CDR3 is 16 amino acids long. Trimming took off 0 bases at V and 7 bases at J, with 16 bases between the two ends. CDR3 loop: CASSLDSGGPGNEQFF. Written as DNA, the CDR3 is TGTGCCAGCAGCTTAGATTCGGGGGGCCCGGGGAATGAGCAGTTCTTC.

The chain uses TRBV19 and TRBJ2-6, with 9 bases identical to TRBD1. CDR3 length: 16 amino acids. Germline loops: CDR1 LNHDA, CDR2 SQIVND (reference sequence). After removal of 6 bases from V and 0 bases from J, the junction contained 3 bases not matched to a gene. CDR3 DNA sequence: TGTGCCAGTAGCCCGACAGGGGGCTCTGGGGCCAACGTCCTGACTTTC. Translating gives CASSPTGGSGANVLTF.

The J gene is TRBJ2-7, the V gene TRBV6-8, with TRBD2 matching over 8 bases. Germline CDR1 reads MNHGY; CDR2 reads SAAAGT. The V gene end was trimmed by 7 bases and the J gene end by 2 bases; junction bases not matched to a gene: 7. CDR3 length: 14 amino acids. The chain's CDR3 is CASTTGLGAYEQYF. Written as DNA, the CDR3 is TGTGCCAGCACTACGGGACTAGGAGCCTACGAGCAGTACTTC.

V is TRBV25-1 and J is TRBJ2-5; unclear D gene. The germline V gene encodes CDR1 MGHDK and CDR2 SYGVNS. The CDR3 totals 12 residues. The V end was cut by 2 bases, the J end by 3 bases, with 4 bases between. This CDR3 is CASSETEETQYF. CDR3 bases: TGTGCCAGCAGTGAAACTGAAGAGACCCAGTACTTC.

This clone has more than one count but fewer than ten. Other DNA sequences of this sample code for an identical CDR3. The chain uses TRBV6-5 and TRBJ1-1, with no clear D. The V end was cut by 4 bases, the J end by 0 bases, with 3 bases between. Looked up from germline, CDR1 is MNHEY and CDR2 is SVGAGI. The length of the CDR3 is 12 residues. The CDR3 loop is CASSSVNTEAFF. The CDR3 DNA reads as TGTGCCAGCAGTTCGGTGAACACTGAAGCTTTCTTT.

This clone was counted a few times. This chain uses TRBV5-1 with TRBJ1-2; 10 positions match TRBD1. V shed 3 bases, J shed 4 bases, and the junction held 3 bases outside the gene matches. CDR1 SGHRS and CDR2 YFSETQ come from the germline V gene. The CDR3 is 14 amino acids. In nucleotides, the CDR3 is TGCGCCAGCAGCTCGACAGGGGGCGGCTATGGCTACACCTTC. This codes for CASSSTGGGYGYTF. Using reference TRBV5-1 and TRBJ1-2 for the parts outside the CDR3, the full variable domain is KAGVTQTPRYLIKTRGQQVTLSCSPISGHRSVSWYQQTPGQGLQFLFEYFSETQRNKGNFPGRFSGRQFSNSRSEMNVSTLELGDSALYLCASSSTGGGYGYTFGSGTRLTVV.

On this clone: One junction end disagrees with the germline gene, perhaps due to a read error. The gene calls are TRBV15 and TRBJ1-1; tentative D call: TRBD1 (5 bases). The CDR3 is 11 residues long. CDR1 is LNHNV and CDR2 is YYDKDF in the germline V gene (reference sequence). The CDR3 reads CVTSWTNEAFF. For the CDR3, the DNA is TGTGTCACCAGCTGGACAAATGAAGCTTTCTTT.

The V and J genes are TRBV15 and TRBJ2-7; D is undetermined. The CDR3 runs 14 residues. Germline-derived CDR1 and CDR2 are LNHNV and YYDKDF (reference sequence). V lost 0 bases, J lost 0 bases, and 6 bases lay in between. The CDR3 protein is CATSRDPNSYEQYF. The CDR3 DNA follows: TGTGCCACCAGCAGAGACCCTAACTCCTACGAGCAGTACTTC.

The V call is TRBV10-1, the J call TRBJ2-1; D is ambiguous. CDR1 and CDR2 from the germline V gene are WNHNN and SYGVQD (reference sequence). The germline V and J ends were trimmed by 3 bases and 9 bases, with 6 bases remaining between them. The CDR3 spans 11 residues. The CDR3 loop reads CASSDSIEQFF. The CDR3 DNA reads TGCGCCAGCAGTGATTCTATTGAGCAGTTCTTC.

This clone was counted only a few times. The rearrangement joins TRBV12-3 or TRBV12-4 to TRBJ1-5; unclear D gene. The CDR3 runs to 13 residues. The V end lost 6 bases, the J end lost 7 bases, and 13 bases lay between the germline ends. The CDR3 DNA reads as TGTGCCAGCAGGACCGGGTTAGGCCAGCCCCAGCATTTT. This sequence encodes CASRTGLGQPQHF.

CDR3 bases: TGTGCCAGCATGGAGGGGGGGCGGAACACTGAAGCTTTCTTT. Amino acids: CASMEGGRNTEAFF. The gene calls are TRBV28 and TRBJ1-1, with D possibly TRBD1 on 6 matching bases. Germline V lookup: CDR1 MDHEN, CDR2 SYDVKM. V was clipped by 7 bases and J by 1 base, with 13 bases between them. This CDR3 contains 14 residues.

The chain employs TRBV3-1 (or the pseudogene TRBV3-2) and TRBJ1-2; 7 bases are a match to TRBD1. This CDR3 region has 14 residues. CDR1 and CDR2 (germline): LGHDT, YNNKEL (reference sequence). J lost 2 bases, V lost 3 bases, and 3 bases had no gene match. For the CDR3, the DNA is TGTGCCAGCAGCCAGGAACAGGGGAACTATGGCTACACCTTC. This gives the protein CASSQEQGNYGYTF.

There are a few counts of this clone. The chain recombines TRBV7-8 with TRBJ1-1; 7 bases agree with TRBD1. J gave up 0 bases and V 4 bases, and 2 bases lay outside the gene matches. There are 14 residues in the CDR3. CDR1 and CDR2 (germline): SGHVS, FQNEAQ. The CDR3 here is CASSSGTVNTEAFF. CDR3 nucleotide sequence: TGTGCCAGCAGCTCCGGGACAGTGAACACTGAAGCTTTCTTT.

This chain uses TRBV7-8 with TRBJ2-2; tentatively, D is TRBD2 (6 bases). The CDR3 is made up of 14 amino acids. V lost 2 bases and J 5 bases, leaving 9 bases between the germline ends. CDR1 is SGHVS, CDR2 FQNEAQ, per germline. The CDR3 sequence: CASSLPGRTGELFF. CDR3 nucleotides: TGTGCCAGCAGCTTACCAGGGAGGACCGGGGAGCTGTTTTTT.

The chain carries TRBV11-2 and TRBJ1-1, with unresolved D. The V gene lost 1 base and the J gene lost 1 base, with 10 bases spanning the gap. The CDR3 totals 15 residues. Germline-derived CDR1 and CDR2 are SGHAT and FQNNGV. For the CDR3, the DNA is TGTGCCAGCAGCTTAGCCGCGGGATGGAACACTGAAGCTTTCTTT. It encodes CASSLAAGWNTEAFF.

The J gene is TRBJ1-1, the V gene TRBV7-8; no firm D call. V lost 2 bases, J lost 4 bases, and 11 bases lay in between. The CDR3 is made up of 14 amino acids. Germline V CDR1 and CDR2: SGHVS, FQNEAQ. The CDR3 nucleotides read TGTGCCAGCAGCTTATACTCGCCGGGCACTGAAGCTTTCTTT. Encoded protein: CASSLYSPGTEAFF. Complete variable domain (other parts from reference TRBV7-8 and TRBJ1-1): GAGVSQSPRYKVAKRGQDVALRCDPISGHVSLFWYQQALGQGPEFLTYFQNEAQLDKSGLPSDRFFAERPEGSVSTLKIQRTQQEDSAVYLCASSLYSPGTEAFFGQGTRLTVV.

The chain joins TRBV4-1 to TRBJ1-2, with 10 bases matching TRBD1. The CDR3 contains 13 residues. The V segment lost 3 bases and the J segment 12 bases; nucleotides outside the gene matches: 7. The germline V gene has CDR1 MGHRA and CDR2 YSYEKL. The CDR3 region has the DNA TGCGCCAGCAGCCATCCGGGACAGGGGTTCGACACCTTC. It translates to CASSHPGQGFDTF.

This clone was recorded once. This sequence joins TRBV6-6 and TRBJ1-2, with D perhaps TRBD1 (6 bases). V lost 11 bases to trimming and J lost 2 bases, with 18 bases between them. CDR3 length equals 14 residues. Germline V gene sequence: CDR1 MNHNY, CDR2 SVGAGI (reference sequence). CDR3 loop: CASKSGQPNYGYTF. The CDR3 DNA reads TGTGCCTCGAAGTCGGGACAACCGAACTATGGCTACACCTTC.

The DNA for the CDR3 is TGCGCCAGCAGCCATAACCCCCGGGACAGGAATTCACCCCTCCACTTT. Amino acid sequence: CASSHNPRDRNSPLHF. The rearrangement joins TRBV4-1 to TRBJ1-6; 8 positions agree with TRBD1. V was pared by 3 bases and J by 7 bases, with 8 bases of the junction left unmatched. CDR3 size: 16 residues. The germline V gene has CDR1 MGHRA and CDR2 YSYEKL.

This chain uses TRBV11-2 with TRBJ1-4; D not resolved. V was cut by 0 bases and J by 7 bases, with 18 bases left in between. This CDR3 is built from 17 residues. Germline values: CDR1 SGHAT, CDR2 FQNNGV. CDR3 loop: CASSLDRQVSFFEKLFF. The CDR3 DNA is TGTGCCAGCAGCTTAGATCGGCAGGTGTCTTTCTTTGAAAAACTGTTTTTT.

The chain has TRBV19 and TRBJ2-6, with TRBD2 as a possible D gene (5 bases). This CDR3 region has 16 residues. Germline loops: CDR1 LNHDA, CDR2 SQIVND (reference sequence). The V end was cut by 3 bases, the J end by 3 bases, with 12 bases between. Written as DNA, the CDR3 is TGTGCCAGTAGTATGCTGAGGGTACTTGGGGCCAACGTCCTGACTTTC. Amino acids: CASSMLRVLGANVLTF.

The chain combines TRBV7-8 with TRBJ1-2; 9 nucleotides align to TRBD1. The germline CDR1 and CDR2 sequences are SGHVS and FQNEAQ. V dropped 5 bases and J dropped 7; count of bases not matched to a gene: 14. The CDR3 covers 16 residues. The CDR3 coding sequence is TGTGCCAGCAGCGTCCTCCGGGACAGGGTACTGCCTGGCTACACCTTC. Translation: CASSVLRDRVLPGYTF.

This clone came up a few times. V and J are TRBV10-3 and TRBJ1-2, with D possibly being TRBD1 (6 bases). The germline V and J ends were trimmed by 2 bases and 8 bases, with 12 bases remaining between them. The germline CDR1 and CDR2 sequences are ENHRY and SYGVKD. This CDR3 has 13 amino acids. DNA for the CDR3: TGTGCCATCAGTGAGGACAGGACGGAGGGCTACACCTTC. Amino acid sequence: CAISEDRTEGYTF.

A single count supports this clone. CDR3 protein: CAWSAQGALGYTF. The CDR3 DNA reads TGTGCCTGGAGTGCACAGGGGGCCCTGGGCTACACCTTC. The V and J genes are TRBV30 and TRBJ1-2; 9 bases agree with TRBD1. Per the germline V gene, CDR1 is GTSNPN and CDR2 is SVGIG (reference sequence). The CDR3 is 13 amino acids. Unmatched junction bases numbered 5, after V lost 1 base and J lost 8 bases.

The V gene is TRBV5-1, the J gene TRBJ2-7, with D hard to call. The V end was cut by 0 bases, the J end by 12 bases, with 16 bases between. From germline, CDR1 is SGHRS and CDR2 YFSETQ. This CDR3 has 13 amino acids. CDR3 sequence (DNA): TGCGCCAGCAGCTTGGCCTTTACATCCATACGGTACTTC. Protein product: CASSLAFTSIRYF.

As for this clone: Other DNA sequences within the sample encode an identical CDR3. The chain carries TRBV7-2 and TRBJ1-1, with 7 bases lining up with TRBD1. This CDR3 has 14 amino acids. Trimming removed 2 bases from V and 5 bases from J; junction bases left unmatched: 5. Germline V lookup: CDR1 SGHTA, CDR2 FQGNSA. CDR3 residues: CASSLPGGGTEAFF. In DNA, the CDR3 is TGTGCCAGCAGCTTACCAGGGGGTGGGACTGAAGCTTTCTTT.

The CDR3 sequence: CASRDTNTGELFF. The CDR3 bases are TGTGCCAGCAGGGACACGAACACCGGGGAGCTGTTTTTT. This chain uses TRBV6-5 with TRBJ2-2, with TRBD1 as a possible D gene (5 bases). The CDR3 consists of 13 residues. Between the trimmed V and J ends, which lost 6 bases and 0 bases, there was a span of 5 bases. Germline loops: CDR1 MNHEY, CDR2 SVGAGI.

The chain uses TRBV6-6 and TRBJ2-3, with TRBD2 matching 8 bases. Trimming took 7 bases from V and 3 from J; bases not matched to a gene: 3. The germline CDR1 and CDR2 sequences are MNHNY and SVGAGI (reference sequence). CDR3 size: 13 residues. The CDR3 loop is CASNPGGTDTQYF. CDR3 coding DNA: TGTGCCAGCAATCCGGGGGGGACAGATACGCAGTATTTT.

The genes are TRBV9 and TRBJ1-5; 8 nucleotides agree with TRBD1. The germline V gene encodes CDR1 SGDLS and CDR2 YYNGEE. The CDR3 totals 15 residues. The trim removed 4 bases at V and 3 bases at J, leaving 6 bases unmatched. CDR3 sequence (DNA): TGTGCCAGCAGCACCGGGGACAGGATCAATCAGCCCCAGCATTTT. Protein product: CASSTGDRINQPQHF.